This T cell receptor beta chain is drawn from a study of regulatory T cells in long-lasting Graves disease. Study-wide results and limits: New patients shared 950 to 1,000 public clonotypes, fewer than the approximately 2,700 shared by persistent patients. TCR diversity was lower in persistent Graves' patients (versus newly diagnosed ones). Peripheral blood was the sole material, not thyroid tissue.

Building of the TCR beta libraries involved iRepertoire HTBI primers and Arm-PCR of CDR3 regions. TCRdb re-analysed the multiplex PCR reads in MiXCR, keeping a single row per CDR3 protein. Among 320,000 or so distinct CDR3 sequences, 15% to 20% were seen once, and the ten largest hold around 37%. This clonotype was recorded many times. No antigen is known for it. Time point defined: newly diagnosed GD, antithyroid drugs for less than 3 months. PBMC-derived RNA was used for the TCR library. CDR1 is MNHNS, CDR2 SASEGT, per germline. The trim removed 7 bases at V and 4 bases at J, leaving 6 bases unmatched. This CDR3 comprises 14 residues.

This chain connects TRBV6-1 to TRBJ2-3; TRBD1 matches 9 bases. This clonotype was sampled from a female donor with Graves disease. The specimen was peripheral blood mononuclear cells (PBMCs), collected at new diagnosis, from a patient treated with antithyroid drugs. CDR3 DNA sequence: TGTGCCAGCAACCGACAGGGGGGTGCAGATACGCAGTATTTT. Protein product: CASNRQGGADTQYF.